Listed here are 19 T cell receptor beta chains from one sample, sequenced in a study of shared clonotypes between healthy human individuals (dated by TCRdb to the early 2020s). The library was generated by the immunoSEQ multiplex PCR assay. TCRdb's version of the immuneACCESS table is confined to in-frame rearrangements and falls short of the full clone set. An unresolved V gene accounts for under half of the shortfall where checked; the remainder is of unknown origin. This sample is represented by under 600,000 clones; around 96% of them were singletons. Of the sample, around 0.067% falls within the top ten clones. Material: naive CD4+ T cells sorted from blood. In the paper's terms, the cell subset or site label means: CD45RA+ positively selected. Receptor source: a woman aged 30 to 39 in good health.

The chain couples TRBV5-1 to TRBJ2-7; 7 nucleotides line up with TRBD1. Germline V lookup: CDR1 SGHRS, CDR2 YFSETQ. With V trimmed by 0 bases and J by 3 bases, 15 bases remained unmatched. This CDR3 has 18 amino acids. The CDR3 sequence is CASSLVEFSGGDFYEQYF. CDR3 DNA sequence: TGCGCCAGCAGCTTGGTTGAGTTCTCAGGGGGTGATTTCTACGAGCAGTACTTC.

V and J are TRBV28 and TRBJ2-5, with D unclear. Germline CDR1 MDHEN, CDR2 SYDVKM. The CDR3 runs 13 residues. The ends were cut back, 5 bases at V and 0 bases at J, with 7 bases in the middle. The CDR3 nucleotides read TGTGCCAGCAGTCCCGGAAACCAAGAGACCCAGTACTTC. Its protein is CASSPGNQETQYF.

This clone occurred once. V is TRBV18 and J is TRBJ1-5, with D possibly TRBD1 on 5 matching bases. The CDR3 sequence is 15 residues long. Germline loops: CDR1 KGHSH, CDR2 LQKENI. V was cut by 3 bases and J by 5 bases, with 14 bases left in between. Written as DNA, the CDR3 is TGTGCCAGCTCACCCAAGGGGTCCGTGGATCAGCCCCAGCATTTT. Its protein is CASSPKGSVDQPQHF.

The genes are TRBV4-1 and TRBJ2-7; tentatively, D is TRBD1 (5 bases). In germline, CDR1 is MGHRA, CDR2 YSYEKL. Trimming took 3 bases from V and 2 from J, leaving 8 bases between them. There are 13 residues in the CDR3. The CDR3 nucleotides are TGCGCCAGCAGCCAGACCAGGGCCTACGAGCAGTACTTC. This translates into CASSQTRAYEQYF.

V is TRBV4-1 and J is TRBJ2-5, with no clear D. The J call is in doubt because the DNA end fits TRBJ2-7 better. The CDR3 is made up of 14 amino acids. CDR1 MGHRA and CDR2 YSYEKL come from the germline V gene. This CDR3 reads CASSQEPVSYEQYF. CDR3 nucleotides: TGCGCCAGCAGCCAAGAACCAGTCTCCTACGAGCAGTACTTC.

The CDR3 bases are TGTGCCATCAGTGAGTCCGGTAGGGACTGGAACTACGAGCAGTACTTC. Translated: CAISESGRDWNYEQYF. The chain links TRBV10-3 to TRBJ2-7; possible D gene TRBD2, 6 bases. V lost 0 bases and J lost 3, with 15 bases in between. Germline assignment: CDR1 ENHRY and CDR2 SYGVKD. CDR3 length: 16 amino acids.

Comment on this clone: The sample contains more than one DNA sequence encoding this CDR3. The genes are TRBV18 and TRBJ1-5; no definite D call. V lost 3 bases to trimming and J lost 4 bases, with 7 bases between them. The CDR3 extends over 13 amino acids. CDR1 and CDR2 from the germline V gene are KGHSH and LQKENI. In DNA form, the CDR3 reads TGTGCCAGCTCACCTTCGGGGAATCAGCCCCAGCATTTT. Its protein is CASSPSGNQPQHF.

The J gene is TRBJ1-4, the V gene TRBV28; TRBD1 agrees at 10 bases. This CDR3 is built from 16 residues. Germline V gene sequence: CDR1 MDHEN, CDR2 SYDVKM. V trimming: 5 bases; J trimming: 8 bases; junction bases outside the gene matches: 11. The CDR3 DNA is TGTGCCAGCAGTCCCCCCCGGACAGGGGGATTAGAAAAACTGTTTTTT. This encodes CASSPPRTGGLEKLFF. The full variable domain, its missing parts supplied by reference TRBV28 and TRBJ1-4, is DVKVTQSSRYLVKRTGEKVFLECVQDMDHENMFWYRQDPGLGLRLIYFSYDVKMKEKGDIPEGYSVSREKKERFSLILESASTNQTSMYLCASSPPRTGGLEKLFFGSGTQLSVL.

V usage is TRBV5-8 and J usage is TRBJ1-1, with D maybe TRBD1 (6 bases). Per germline, CDR1 SGHTS and CDR2 YDEGEE. The CDR3 loop spans 17 amino acids. V shed 1 base and J shed 4 bases, with 20 bases lying between them. CDR3 coding DNA: TGTGCCAGCAGCTTGCCCGGGGGCAGGGAAAAAGGCACTGAAGCTTTCTTT. Translated, it gives CASSLPGGREKGTEAFF.

The gene calls are TRBV7-6 and TRBJ2-1; TRBD2 is a possible D gene (6 bases). The CDR3 runs 15 residues. Germline V CDR1 and CDR2: SGHVS, FNYEAQ. The ends were cut back, 6 bases at V and 1 base at J, with 13 bases in the middle. CDR3 DNA sequence: TGTGCCAGCAGTCCAGGGAGGACGTCCTACAATGAGCAGTTCTTC. Protein sequence: CASSPGRTSYNEQFF.

The V and J genes are TRBV28 and TRBJ1-3, with 7 nucleotides matching TRBD1. V lost 6 bases, J lost 7 bases, and 12 bases stayed unmatched. The CDR3 sequence is 15 residues long. Germline-derived CDR1 and CDR2 are MDHEN and SYDVKM. The CDR3 nucleotides read TGTGCCAGCAGGTCGGACAGGTCCACCCGTAACACCATATATTTT. It is translated as CASRSDRSTRNTIYF. The whole variable domain, filled in from reference TRBV28 and TRBJ1-3, reads DVKVTQSSRYLVKRTGEKVFLECVQDMDHENMFWYRQDPGLGLRLIYFSYDVKMKEKGDIPEGYSVSREKKERFSLILESASTNQTSMYLCASRSDRSTRNTIYFGEGSWLTVV.

V is TRBV2 and J is TRBJ1-3, with TRBD1 identical over 8 bases. There are 13 residues in the CDR3. V lost 7 bases, J lost 3 bases, and 2 bases stayed unmatched. The V gene's germline CDR1 is SNHLY and CDR2 FYNNEI. CDR3 DNA: TGTGCCAGCAAGACAGGGGTTGGAAACACCATATATTTT. Encoded protein: CASKTGVGNTIYF.

V is TRBV4-2 and J is TRBJ2-1; 13 bases are a match to TRBD2. The V gene's germline CDR1 is LGHNA and CDR2 YNFKEQ. CDR3 length equals 17 residues. After removal of 0 bases from V and 7 bases from J, the junction contained 6 bases not matched to a gene. CDR3 loop: CASSQDQTSGRLNEQFF. In DNA form, the CDR3 reads TGTGCCAGCAGCCAAGATCAGACTAGCGGGAGGCTAAATGAGCAGTTCTTC.

A word on this clone: The same CDR3 can be traced to other DNA sequences in this sample. The V and J genes are TRBV28 and TRBJ2-7; D may correspond to TRBD1 or TRBD2 (5 bases each). CDR1 is MDHEN, CDR2 SYDVKM, per germline. The V end lost 4 bases, the J end lost 3 bases, and 10 bases lay between the germline ends. This CDR3 is 13 amino acids long. CDR3 amino acids: CASSSGPHYEQYF. The CDR3 nucleotides read TGTGCCAGCAGTTCGGGACCACACTACGAGCAGTACTTC.

The rearrangement links TRBV28 to TRBJ1-5, with D maybe TRBD1 (5 bases). This CDR3 is 15 amino acids long. Germline values: CDR1 MDHEN, CDR2 SYDVKM. V dropped 3 bases and J dropped 0 bases, with 9 bases sitting between them. DNA for the CDR3: TGTGCCAGCAGTTTTCTACAGGTTAGCAATCAGCCCCAGCATTTT. The encoded protein is CASSFLQVSNQPQHF.

This chain connects TRBV7-9 to TRBJ2-6; D call uncertain. The germline V gene has CDR1 SEHNR and CDR2 FQNEAQ (reference sequence). Trimming took 3 bases from V and 0 from J, leaving 12 bases between them. The CDR3 runs to 17 residues. CDR3 residues: CASSFWSTASGANVLTF. CDR3 in DNA: TGTGCCAGCAGCTTTTGGTCCACAGCCTCTGGGGCCAACGTCCTGACTTTC.

The rearrangement links TRBV19 to TRBJ2-6; D is unresolved. Germline V lookup: CDR1 LNHDA, CDR2 SQIVND (reference sequence). This CDR3 comprises 12 residues. Trimming removed 8 bases from V and 1 base from J, with 3 bases in between. The CDR3 protein is CASQSGANVLTF. In DNA form, the CDR3 reads TGTGCCAGTCAATCTGGGGCCAACGTCCTGACTTTC.

The chain carries TRBV7-8 and TRBJ1-5, with unresolved D. The germline V gene has CDR1 SGHVS and CDR2 FQNEAQ. Deletions cut 1 base from V and 0 bases from J, with 10 bases between. The CDR3 loop spans 16 amino acids. The CDR3 DNA reads as TGTGCCAGCAGCTTAGATTTCGTCGGTAGCAATCAGCCCCAGCATTTT. Residues: CASSLDFVGSNQPQHF.

This chain uses TRBV28 with TRBJ1-4; the D is unclear. The germline V gene has CDR1 MDHEN and CDR2 SYDVKM. Trimming left V 7 bases short and J 8 bases short, with 23 bases between. The CDR3 loop spans 16 amino acids. CDR3 sequence: CASTIDGWGGEEKLFF. The CDR3 DNA sequence: TGTGCCAGCACCATCGATGGATGGGGAGGAGAAGAAAAACTGTTTTTT.